The 2 T cell receptor beta chains listed next were all sequenced from one sample in a study of identical twins. TCRdb recomputed calls from the 5' RACE reads with MiXCR, one row per CDR3 protein. The repertoire holds around 95,000 distinct CDR3 sequences, with around 5.5% as singletons. The specimen was memory T cells sorted from blood. These receptors were taken from a woman aged 45-65 years in good health.

V gene TRBV19 combines with J gene TRBJ2-3; D remains ambiguous. Trimming stripped 7 bases from V and 0 bases from J, with 14 bases between. Germline assignment: CDR1 LNHDA and CDR2 SQIVND (reference sequence). CDR3 length: 15 amino acids. CDR3 sequence: CASTLGRISTDTQYF. The DNA for the CDR3 is TGTGCCAGTACCCTGGGAAGAATTAGCACAGATACGCAGTATTTT.

This clonotype was found a few times. The CDR3 sequence is CASSILAGGPNEQFF. For the CDR3, the DNA is TGCGCCAGCAGCATACTAGCGGGAGGGCCCAATGAGCAGTTCTTC. This sequence joins TRBV5-1 and TRBJ2-1; 13 bases map to TRBD2. The junction had 4 bases not matched to a gene; V was cut back by 4 bases and J by 6 bases. CDR1 SGHRS and CDR2 YFSETQ come from the germline V gene. The CDR3 covers 15 residues.